The 16 T cell receptor beta chains below all came from one sample that was sequenced in a study of blood T cell repertoires in COVID-19. Measured with immunoSEQ multiplex PCR; TCRdb has only the in-frame clones, and not every one. This table has 270,000 or so clones, approximately 92% appearing once. The sequencing sample was made of peripheral blood. Receptors originate from a woman in her forties who had recovered from COVID-19.

The chain joins TRBV2 to TRBJ2-1, with TRBD1 matching over 10 bases. The CDR3 has 13 residues. Germline V gene sequence: CDR1 SNHLY, CDR2 FYNNEI. Losses at the gene ends were 9 bases for V and 6 bases for J; bases not matched to a gene: 5. The CDR3 sequence is CASGGQGFNEQFF. In DNA form, the CDR3 reads TGTGCCAGTGGGGGACAGGGGTTCAATGAGCAGTTCTTC.

The J gene is TRBJ1-1, the V gene TRBV11-2, with 8 bases aligning to TRBD1. Germline CDR1 reads SGHAT; CDR2 reads FQNNGV. This CDR3 contains 15 residues. V dropped 2 bases and J dropped 0; count of bases not matched to a gene: 2. The CDR3: CASSLRTGLNTEAFF. The CDR3 DNA follows: TGTGCCAGCAGCTTACGGACAGGGTTGAACACTGAAGCTTTCTTT.

The V call is TRBV27, the J call TRBJ1-1; D is perhaps TRBD1 (6 bases). The CDR3 sequence is 15 residues long. Germline V CDR1 and CDR2: MNHEY, SMNVEV (reference sequence). With 4 bases removed from V and 5 bases from J, the gap between germline ends came to 17 bases. The CDR3 DNA reads TGTGCCAGCAGTTCCCATACAGGGTTAAGTACTGAAGCTTTCTTT. Translating it yields CASSSHTGLSTEAFF.

The chain recombines TRBV30 with TRBJ2-2; possible D gene TRBD2, 6 bases. V dropped 2 bases and J dropped 10 bases, with 17 bases sitting between them. This CDR3 comprises 14 residues. The germline V gene encodes CDR1 GTSNPN and CDR2 SVGIG (reference sequence). The CDR3 nucleotides are TGTGCCTGGAGTCCGACGTTGCGGGGAGAGGAGCTGTTTTTT. As protein: CAWSPTLRGEELFF.

This rearrangement joins TRBV6-4 to TRBJ2-2, with TRBD2 matching 7 bases. V was clipped by 5 bases and J by 1 base; unmatched bases: 4. The CDR3 sequence is 15 residues long. Germline loops: CDR1 MRHNA, CDR2 SNTAGT. CDR3 region: CASSREAENTGELFF. Written as DNA, the CDR3 is TGTGCCAGCAGTCGGGAGGCAGAGAACACCGGGGAGCTGTTTTTT.

V is TRBV15 and J is TRBJ2-2; 7 bases agree with TRBD2. Germline-derived CDR1 and CDR2 are LNHNV and YYDKDF (reference sequence). There are 17 residues in the CDR3. V shed 7 bases and J 7 bases; nucleotides not matched to a gene: 18. The CDR3: CATNLRFRAGLGGELFF. In DNA, the CDR3 is TGTGCCACCAATTTGCGGTTCCGAGCGGGGCTTGGCGGGGAGCTGTTTTTT.

This chain uses TRBV29-1 with TRBJ1-4; 8 bases match TRBD1. The CDR3 totals 13 residues. V shed 6 bases, J shed 5 bases, and the junction held 5 bases outside the gene matches. Germline CDR1 reads SQVTM; CDR2 reads ANQGSEA. CDR3 DNA sequence: TGCAGCGTCACAGGGGGACCGAATGAAAAACTGTTTTTT. Its translation is CSVTGGPNEKLFF. Based on the CDR3 plus reference TRBV29-1 and TRBJ1-4, the full variable domain is SAVISQKPSRDICQRGTSLTIQCQVDSQVTMMFWYRQQPGQSLTLIATANQGSEATYESGFVIDKFPISRPNLTFSTLTVSNMSPEDSSIYLCSVTGGPNEKLFFGSGTQLSVL.

The rearrangement links TRBV5-1 to TRBJ1-2; D possibly corresponds to TRBD1 (5 bases). The CDR3 runs 13 residues. The germline CDR1 and CDR2 sequences are SGHRS and YFSETQ. V lost 4 bases, J lost 8 bases, and 15 bases lay in between. CDR3 residues: CASSPDNSWGYTF. For the CDR3, the DNA is TGCGCCAGCAGCCCGGACAACTCATGGGGCTACACCTTC.

This clone was seen just once. This chain links TRBV7-2 with TRBJ2-3, with a tentative D call TRBD1 (6 bases). The germline V and J ends were trimmed by 3 bases and 0 bases, with 10 bases remaining between them. The germline CDR1 and CDR2 sequences are SGHTA and FQGNSA. The CDR3 covers 15 residues. Written as DNA, the CDR3 is TGTGCCAGCAGCTTTGACAGGTCTAGCACAGATACGCAGTATTTT. Translation gives CASSFDRSSTDTQYF. Filled out from reference TRBV7-2 and TRBJ2-3, the complete variable domain reads GAGVSQSPSNKVTEKGKDVELRCDPISGHTALYWYRQSLGQGLEFLIYFQGNSAPDKSGLPSDRFSAERTGGSVSTLTIQRTQQEDSAVYLCASSFDRSSTDTQYFGPGTRLTVL.

This chain connects TRBV7-9 to TRBJ2-1; 7 nucleotides match TRBD1. The germline gives CDR1 SEHNR, CDR2 FQNEAQ (reference sequence). This CDR3 has 16 amino acids. V lost 1 base to trimming and J lost 8 bases; unmatched junction nucleotides: 11. CDR3: CASSLGTGQMYDEQFF. The CDR3 DNA reads as TGTGCCAGCAGCTTAGGGACGGGACAGATGTACGATGAGCAGTTCTTC.

This clone was observed once. V gene TRBV5-1 combines with J gene TRBJ1-4; tentative D call: TRBD1 (5 bases). The CDR3 is made up of 14 amino acids. Trimming removed 0 bases at V and 12 bases at J, with 15 bases between. The germline V gene has CDR1 SGHRS and CDR2 YFSETQ. For the CDR3, the DNA is TGCGCCAGCAGCTTGGGGACTGGCAGGGAGGAACTGTTTTTT. This gives the protein CASSLGTGREELFF.

The chain joins TRBV11-3 to TRBJ1-2; 8 bases are a match to TRBD1. Germline CDR1 SGHNT, CDR2 YENEEA. Trimming at V came to 8 bases and at J to 4 bases, leaving 6 bases not matched to a gene. The CDR3 runs to 13 residues. The CDR3 coding sequence is TGTGCCAGCTCAGCCGGGACAGGCTATGGCTACACCTTC. This translates into CASSAGTGYGYTF.

The chain uses TRBV5-4 and TRBJ1-4, with unresolved D. This CDR3 spans 15 amino acids. Per germline, CDR1 SGHNT and CDR2 YYREEE (reference sequence). V lost 0 bases and J lost 9, with 15 bases in between. Here the CDR3 DNA reads TGTGCCAGCAGCTTGGGCGGTGAGAGAATGAAAAAACTGTTTTTT. Residues: CASSLGGERMKKLFF.

As DNA, the CDR3 is TGTGCCAGCTCACCAACAAGGGTACAGGCGAACACTGAAGCTTTCTTT. This gives the protein CASSPTRVQANTEAFF. The V gene is TRBV18, the J gene TRBJ1-1, with D possibly being TRBD1 (5 bases). The CDR3 totals 16 residues. Germline values: CDR1 KGHSH, CDR2 LQKENI. The V and J ends lost 2 bases and 1 base respectively, with 14 bases between them.

This chain uses TRBV21-1 with TRBJ1-1. TRBV21-1 is a listed pseudogene. The CDR3 is made up of 17 amino acids. The CDR3 sequence is CASSKASTPTGNTEAFF. CDR3 nucleotides: TGTGCCAGCAGCAAAGCATCTACCCCTACTGGGAACACTGAAGCTTTCTTT.

This clone was detected only once. The rearrangement links TRBV6-2 or TRBV6-3 to TRBJ2-7, with a possible D match to TRBD1 (5 bases). The germline CDR1 and CDR2 sequences are MNHEY and SVGEGT. The CDR3 sequence is 14 residues long. With 0 bases removed from V and 4 bases from J, the gap between germline ends came to 10 bases. The CDR3 loop is CASSYSLTGYEQYV. The CDR3 DNA reads TGTGCCAGCAGTTACTCCCTCACAGGTTACGAGCAGTACGTC.